These 18 T cell receptor beta chains were sequenced from one sample in a study of neoadjuvant anti-PD-1 for oral cavity cancer. Libraries were prepared by immunoSEQ multiplex PCR; TCRdb keeps only in-frame clonotypes and omits some of them. Among approximately 16,000 clones listed, 55% to 70% were seen once. The sample here was PBMCs, taken before nivolumab (anti-PD-1) treatment. The source of these receptors is a person aged 40 to 85 with oral cavity squamous cell carcinoma.

The chain carries TRBV10-3 and TRBJ2-5, with 7 bases aligning to TRBD1. This CDR3 contains 15 residues. Looked up from germline, CDR1 is ENHRY and CDR2 is SYGVKD. J gave up 0 bases and V 10 bases, and 11 bases lay outside the gene matches. The CDR3 loop is CATRPGQPYQETQYF. The CDR3 coding sequence is TGTGCCACCCGGCCGGGACAGCCGTACCAAGAGACCCAGTACTTC.

The chain has TRBV30 and TRBJ2-5; 9 bases are shared with TRBD1. Unmatched junction bases numbered 8, after V lost 4 bases and J lost 5 bases. The CDR3 totals 14 residues. Germline V CDR1 and CDR2: GTSNPN, SVGIG (reference sequence). This CDR3 reads CAWNGQGPGETQYF. In DNA, the CDR3 is TGTGCCTGGAATGGACAGGGGCCCGGGGAGACCCAGTACTTC.

The chain carries TRBV9 and TRBJ1-1, with D unclear. Trimming removed 2 bases from V and 0 bases from J, with 8 bases in between. The CDR3 is made up of 14 amino acids. Per the germline V gene, CDR1 is SGDLS and CDR2 is YYNGEE. The CDR3 nucleotides read TGTGCCAGCAGCGTTAAAGGGATGAACACTGAAGCTTTCTTT. Translating gives CASSVKGMNTEAFF.

The rearrangement links TRBV20-1 to TRBJ1-1; no firm D call. Germline V gene data show CDR1 as DFQATT and CDR2 as SNEGSKA (reference sequence). The CDR3 runs to 11 residues. The V gene lost 7 bases and the J gene lost 1 base, with 7 bases spanning the gap. The CDR3 reads CSVRRNTEAFF. The CDR3 DNA follows: TGCAGTGTCCGTAGGAACACTGAAGCTTTCTTT.

This rearrangement joins TRBV11-3 to TRBJ2-3; D is tentatively TRBD1 or TRBD2 (5 bases each). V gave up 2 bases and J gave up 5 bases, with 8 bases separating them. CDR1 is SGHNT, CDR2 YENEEA, per germline. The CDR3 runs 13 residues. The CDR3 DNA reads TGTGCCAGCAGCTTATTTGGGGGAGATACGCAGTATTTT. Translating it yields CASSLFGGDTQYF.

This sequence joins TRBV4-2 and TRBJ1-3; D is ambiguous. This CDR3 has 16 amino acids. CDR1 LGHNA and CDR2 YNFKEQ come from the germline V gene. V gave up 0 bases and J gave up 0 bases, with 9 bases separating them. This CDR3 reads CASSQDLGYSGNTIYF. CDR3 sequence (DNA): TGTGCCAGCAGCCAAGATTTGGGGTACTCTGGAAACACCATATATTTT.

The rearrangement joins TRBV5-4 to TRBJ2-2, with D perhaps matching TRBD1 (5 bases). The ends were cut back, 0 bases at V and 0 bases at J, with 9 bases in the middle. The CDR3 covers 16 residues. Germline V gene lookup returns CDR1 SGHNT and CDR2 YYREEE (reference sequence). DNA of the CDR3: TGTGCCAGCAGCTTGGGAGACAGCTCGAACACCGGGGAGCTGTTTTTT. It yields the protein CASSLGDSSNTGELFF.

The chain recombines TRBV5-1 with TRBJ2-3; 7 bases are shared with TRBD2. The CDR3 is made up of 15 amino acids. CDR1 is SGHRS, CDR2 YFSETQ, per germline. V was pared by 2 bases and J by 7 bases, with 10 bases of the junction left unmatched. The CDR3 DNA is TGCGCCAGCAGCTTTTCGAGCGGGGAGGGGTATACGCAGTATTTT. As protein: CASSFSSGEGYTQYF.

The rearrangement joins TRBV5-1 to TRBJ2-1; TRBD1 might be the D (6 bases). The CDR3 is made up of 16 amino acids. The germline CDR1 and CDR2 sequences are SGHRS and YFSETQ. The V end lost 4 bases, the J end lost 5 bases, and 19 bases lay between the germline ends. For the CDR3, the DNA is TGCGCCAGCAGCCCACCAGGGGCCCCTTCAAACAATGAGCAGTTCTTC. It codes for CASSPPGAPSNNEQFF.

This CDR3 reads CASSPGTEATNEKLFF. In DNA, the CDR3 is TGCGCCAGCAGCCCCGGGACAGAGGCAACTAATGAAAAACTGTTTTTT. The V and J genes are TRBV5-1 and TRBJ1-4; 7 nucleotides agree with TRBD1. J was trimmed by 0 bases and V by 4 bases; bases with no gene match: 6. From germline, CDR1 is SGHRS and CDR2 YFSETQ. The CDR3 contains 16 residues. Full variable domain (missing parts from reference TRBV5-1 and TRBJ1-4): KAGVTQTPRYLIKTRGQQVTLSCSPISGHRSVSWYQQTPGQGLQFLFEYFSETQRNKGNFPGRFSGRQFSNSRSEMNVSTLELGDSALYLCASSPGTEATNEKLFFGSGTQLSVL.

CDR3 residues: CASSRQATYEQYF. The CDR3 bases are TGTGCCAGCAGCAGGCAGGCCACCTACGAGCAGTACTTC. The genes are TRBV11-2 and TRBJ2-7, with D unclear. V lost 5 bases to trimming and J lost 2 bases, with 10 bases between them. From germline, CDR1 is SGHAT and CDR2 FQNNGV. CDR3 length: 13 residues.

J is TRBJ1-1 and V is TRBV6-1, with D possibly TRBD1 on 5 matching bases. Germline V CDR1 and CDR2: MNHNS, SASEGT. This CDR3 has 14 residues. V lost 7 bases to trimming and J lost 0 bases, with 12 bases between them. CDR3: CASIVGLLNTEAFF. The CDR3 DNA sequence: TGTGCCAGCATCGTGGGACTGTTGAACACTGAAGCTTTCTTT.

V is TRBV5-6 and J is TRBJ2-3, with D uncertain. CDR1 SGHDT and CDR2 YYEEEE come from the germline V gene. The CDR3 loop spans 13 amino acids. V lost 0 bases to trimming and J lost 2 bases, with 4 bases between them. CDR3 loop: CASSLVNTDTQYF. The CDR3 coding sequence is TGTGCCAGCAGCTTGGTCAACACAGATACGCAGTATTTT.

In regard to this clone: At the DNA level, this CDR3 is encoded by other sequences in the same sample as well. V gene TRBV10-3 combines with J gene TRBJ1-1; D is unresolved. The length of the CDR3 is 14 residues. V dropped 4 bases and J dropped 1 base, with 10 bases sitting between them. Germline V gives CDR1 ENHRY, CDR2 SYGVKD. The CDR3, as DNA: TGTGCCATCAGTGCCTCGGGTGCGAACACTGAAGCTTTCTTT. This codes for CAISASGANTEAFF.

The chain uses TRBV5-1 and TRBJ1-1; D possibly corresponds to TRBD1 (6 bases). The CDR3 spans 16 residues. Germline CDR1 SGHRS, CDR2 YFSETQ. The V end lost 4 bases, the J end lost 4 bases, and 20 bases lay between the germline ends. The chain's CDR3 is CASSLRTDPTGTEAFF. The CDR3 bases are TGCGCCAGCAGCCTAAGGACAGACCCAACTGGCACTGAAGCTTTCTTT.

This clone came up a few times. CDR3 in amino acids: CASNPAGGWNTGELFF. As DNA, the CDR3 is TGCGCCAGCAACCCAGCGGGAGGGTGGAACACCGGGGAGCTGTTTTTT. The chain carries TRBV5-1 and TRBJ2-2; TRBD2 aligns across 10 bases. CDR1 is SGHRS and CDR2 is YFSETQ in the germline V gene. Losses at the gene ends were 6 bases for V and 1 base for J; bases not matched to a gene: 6. CDR3 length: 16 residues. The full variable domain, rest sourced from reference TRBV5-1 and TRBJ2-2, is KAGVTQTPRYLIKTRGQQVTLSCSPISGHRSVSWYQQTPGQGLQFLFEYFSETQRNKGNFPGRFSGRQFSNSRSEMNVSTLELGDSALYLCASNPAGGWNTGELFFGEGSRLTVL.

This chain links TRBV10-2 with TRBJ2-1; 7 nucleotides line up with TRBD2. This CDR3 has 15 amino acids. V was pared by 2 bases and J by 4 bases, with 5 bases of the junction left unmatched. The germline V gene encodes CDR1 WSHSY and CDR2 SAAADI. The CDR3 region has the DNA TGCGCCAGCAGTGAGGTGACTAGCCTTTACAATGAGCAGTTCTTC. Translation: CASSEVTSLYNEQFF.

The chain carries TRBV6-5 and TRBJ1-1; the D is unclear. The CDR3 loop spans 14 amino acids. The V gene lost 5 bases and the J gene lost 1 base, with 11 bases spanning the gap. In germline, CDR1 is MNHEY, CDR2 SVGAGI. The CDR3 reads CASSRYDSNTEAFF. The CDR3 nucleotides read TGTGCCAGCAGTCGCTATGACTCGAACACTGAAGCTTTCTTT.